This T cell receptor (beta chain) was captured by sequencing in a study of blood T cell repertoires in COVID-19. Study-level background: Acute-phase and convalescent COVID-19 samples originated in the United States, Italy and Spain. The analysed material was cDNA or gDNA that came from T cells, B-cell-depleted T cells, or PBMCs.

TCRdb keeps only in-frame clones here, not all; method: immunoSEQ multiplex PCR. Of approximately 300,000 clones listed, roughly 90% are singletons. Specimen: PBMCs or T cells enriched from blood (not recorded which). This TCR came from a man aged 60 to 75 who had recovered from COVID-19.

CDR3 in DNA: TGTGCCAGCAGTTTATCAGACAGGAGCTCCTATAATTCACCCCTCCACTTT. Translating gives CASSLSDRSSYNSPLHF. The chain has TRBV27 and TRBJ1-6, with D perhaps TRBD1 (6 bases). The germline CDR1 and CDR2 sequences are MNHEY and SMNVEV (reference sequence). The CDR3 runs 17 residues. Trimming removed 0 bases from V and 0 bases from J, with 9 bases in between.